The next 8 T cell receptor beta chains were all read from a single sample in a study of blood T cell repertoires in COVID-19. Assay used: immunoSEQ multiplex PCR; TCRdb lists only in-frame clones, some missing. The table has approximately 100,000 clones, 75% to 90% seen once. The sample consisted of peripheral blood. The receptors shown here come from a human donor in a cohort sampled during active COVID-19.

The chain is built from TRBV15 and TRBJ1-1, with 8 bases lining up with TRBD1. CDR1 is LNHNV, CDR2 YYDKDF, per germline (reference sequence). The CDR3 runs 14 residues. Germline trimming cut 5 bases from V and 5 bases from J; bases unmatched to any gene: 7. In DNA, the CDR3 is TGTGCCACCAGCCCCAGGGGGCCGTGGACTGAAGCTTTCTTT. It translates to CATSPRGPWTEAFF. The whole variable domain, remainder taken from reference TRBV15 and TRBJ1-1, is DAMVIQNPRYQVTQFGKPVTLSCSQTLNHNVMYWYQQKSSQAPKLLFHYYDKDFNNEADTPDNFQSRRPNTSFCFLDIRSPGLGDTAMYLCATSPRGPWTEAFFGQGTRLTVV.

The chain links TRBV19 to TRBJ1-3; 7 bases are a match to TRBD1. This CDR3 spans 16 amino acids. J gave up 2 bases and V 4 bases, and 8 bases lay outside the gene matches. In germline, CDR1 is LNHDA, CDR2 SQIVND (reference sequence). CDR3 sequence reads: CASSRGLTGAGNTIYF. In DNA form, the CDR3 reads TGTGCCAGTAGTAGGGGCCTAACAGGGGCTGGAAACACCATATATTTT.

The J gene is TRBJ1-3, the V gene TRBV7-6; 7 bases agree with TRBD1. Germline V CDR1 and CDR2: SGHVS, FNYEAQ. V dropped 1 base and J dropped 9; count of bases not matched to a gene: 12. The CDR3 totals 16 residues. In nucleotides, the CDR3 is TGTGCCAGCAGCTTAGATCTCGGACAGGCCCGGGGCACCATATATTTT. This codes for CASSLDLGQARGTIYF. Full variable domain (missing parts from reference TRBV7-6 and TRBJ1-3): GAGVSQSPRYKVTKRGQDVALRCDPISGHVSLYWYRQALGQGPEFLTYFNYEAQQDKSGLPNDRFSAERPEGSISTLTIQRTEQRDSAMYRCASSLDLGQARGTIYFGEGSWLTVV.

The V and J genes are TRBV9 and TRBJ1-3; TRBD1 is a possible D gene (5 bases). Trimming pared 0 bases from V and 0 bases from J, leaving 7 bases between. The CDR3 is made up of 15 amino acids. Per the germline V gene, CDR1 is SGDLS and CDR2 is YYNGEE. The CDR3 nucleotides are TGTGCCAGCAGCGTAGGACAGCTCTCTGGAAACACCATATATTTT. Its translation: CASSVGQLSGNTIYF.

The rearrangement links TRBV2 to TRBJ2-1; maybe TRBD2 (6 bases). The V and J ends lost 7 bases and 9 bases respectively, with 19 bases between them. Germline-derived CDR1 and CDR2 are SNHLY and FYNNEI. This CDR3 contains 14 residues. The CDR3 DNA follows: TGTGCCAGCATGGTTAGCGGAACTGGGGGTGAGCAGTTCTTC. Amino acid sequence: CASMVSGTGGEQFF.

The V and J genes are TRBV6-5 and TRBJ2-7; the D gene is possibly TRBD1 (5 bases). The germline V and J ends were trimmed by 2 bases and 4 bases, with 12 bases remaining between them. CDR3 length: 14 amino acids. Germline V lookup: CDR1 MNHEY, CDR2 SVGAGI. CDR3: CASSYSRGSYEQYF. The CDR3 DNA reads TGTGCCAGCAGTTACAGTAGGGGTTCTTACGAGCAGTACTTC.

The chain has TRBV12-3 or TRBV12-4 and TRBJ2-1, with 7 positions matching TRBD2. This CDR3 spans 13 amino acids. J was trimmed by 7 bases and V by 8 bases; bases with no gene match: 8. The CDR3 coding sequence is TGTGCCAGCCGTCTCGCGGGGGTGAATGAGCAGTTCTTC. Translated, it gives CASRLAGVNEQFF.

The chain's CDR3 is CASSVAPGQGRNTIYF. CDR3 sequence (DNA): TGTGCCAGCAGCGTAGCTCCGGGACAGGGCCGAAACACCATATATTTT. The chain links TRBV9 to TRBJ1-3; 9 positions match TRBD1. V was clipped by 0 bases and J by 5 bases; unmatched bases: 6. The germline CDR1 and CDR2 sequences are SGDLS and YYNGEE. The CDR3 contains 16 residues.